The 3 T cell receptor beta chains in this list originate from one sample, sequenced in a study of shared clonotypes between healthy human individuals. TCRdb keeps only in-frame clones here, not all; method: immunoSEQ multiplex PCR. Of fewer than 600,000 clones listed, more than 65% are singletons. The sample consisted of PBMCs. These receptors were obtained from a woman in her forties in good health. Some clones in this sample may be carry-over from other donors' samples.

The chain carries TRBV28 and TRBJ2-5, with D possibly being TRBD2 (7 bases). The V end was cut by 8 bases, the J end by 5 bases, with 12 bases between. The germline CDR1 and CDR2 sequences are MDHEN and SYDVKM. The CDR3 has 12 residues. In DNA form, the CDR3 reads TGTGCCAGCTCGGGGGGCTGGGAGACCCAGTACTTC. The encoded protein is CASSGGWETQYF.

V and J are TRBV7-8 and TRBJ1-1; D uncertain. The V end lost 3 bases, the J end lost 0 bases, and 8 bases lay between the germline ends. The V gene's germline CDR1 is SGHVS and CDR2 FQNEAQ. There are 14 residues in the CDR3. The DNA for the CDR3 is TGTGCCAGCAGCTTCAATATCCTGAACACTGAAGCTTTCTTT. Its translation: CASSFNILNTEAFF. Full variable domain (rest looked up from reference TRBV7-8 and TRBJ1-1): GAGVSQSPRYKVAKRGQDVALRCDPISGHVSLFWYQQALGQGPEFLTYFQNEAQLDKSGLPSDRFFAERPEGSVSTLKIQRTQQEDSAVYLCASSFNILNTEAFFGQGTRLTVV.

In this sample, this clone turned up once. The chain recombines TRBV2 with TRBJ2-1; tentative D call: TRBD2 (6 bases). Germline CDR1 is SNHLY and CDR2 is FYNNEI. V lost 6 bases and J 7 bases, leaving 19 bases between the germline ends. The CDR3 length is 15 residues. CDR3 residues: CASRFGTQIGNEQFF. CDR3 nucleotide sequence: TGTGCCAGCAGGTTCGGGACTCAGATAGGGAATGAGCAGTTCTTC.